The 9 T cell receptor beta chains given below trace back to one sample, sequenced in a study of blood T cell repertoires in COVID-19. Only in-frame clones appear in the TCRdb table, and some are missing; sequencing was by immunoSEQ multiplex PCR. This table holds tens of thousands of clones, 81% found once. The sample consisted of peripheral blood. These receptors were collected from a woman aged 60 to 75 with acute or convalescent COVID-19.

This chain joins TRBV6-5 and TRBJ1-3; 7 nucleotides align to TRBD1. V lost 2 bases to trimming and J lost 4 bases; unmatched junction nucleotides: 8. The CDR3 loop spans 16 amino acids. CDR1 is MNHEY and CDR2 is SVGAGI in the germline V gene. CDR3 in amino acids: CASSYPTGLSGNTIYF. The CDR3 coding sequence is TGTGCCAGCAGTTACCCGACAGGGCTATCCGGAAACACCATATATTTT.

This chain links TRBV19 with TRBJ1-6, with 8 nucleotides matching TRBD1. The CDR3 totals 14 residues. The V gene end was trimmed by 6 bases and the J gene end by 7 bases; junction bases not matched to a gene: 5. Germline V gene sequence: CDR1 LNHDA, CDR2 SQIVND (reference sequence). Here the CDR3 DNA reads TGTGCCAGTAGGTTTCGGACAGGGAATTCACCCCTCCACTTT. Encoded protein: CASRFRTGNSPLHF.

The genes are TRBV29-1 and TRBJ1-1; D perhaps matches TRBD1 (5 bases). Germline CDR1 reads SQVTM; CDR2 reads ANQGSEA. The CDR3 is 14 residues long. Trimming pared 5 bases from V and 1 base from J, leaving 14 bases between. CDR3 protein: CSVQRGHPNTEAFF. The DNA of the CDR3 is TGCAGCGTTCAAAGGGGCCATCCGAACACTGAAGCTTTCTTT. The whole variable domain, remainder taken from reference TRBV29-1 and TRBJ1-1, is SAVISQKPSRDICQRGTSLTIQCQVDSQVTMMFWYRQQPGQSLTLIATANQGSEATYESGFVIDKFPISRPNLTFSTLTVSNMSPEDSSIYLCSVQRGHPNTEAFFGQGTRLTVV.

The rearrangement links TRBV9 to TRBJ1-5, with 8 bases lining up with TRBD1. The CDR3 length is 16 residues. Germline V CDR1 and CDR2: SGDLS, YYNGEE. V trimming: 0 bases; J trimming: 4 bases; junction bases outside the gene matches: 6. For the CDR3, the DNA is TGTGCCAGCAGCGTAGGAACAGGGGGGGGGAATCAGCCCCAGCATTTT. This gives the protein CASSVGTGGGNQPQHF.

CDR3 coding DNA: TGTGCCAGCAGCTATCGGACAGAGTTGAACACTGAAGCTTTCTTT. Translated: CASSYRTELNTEAFF. This chain links TRBV5-4 with TRBJ1-1, with a possible D match to TRBD1 (6 bases). The germline gives CDR1 SGHNT, CDR2 YYREEE (reference sequence). There are 15 residues in the CDR3. V was cut by 3 bases and J by 0 bases, with 12 bases left in between.

CDR3 loop: CASSFGGRDGYTF. Written as DNA, the CDR3 is TGTGCCAGCAGTTTCGGGGGAAGGGATGGCTACACCTTC. The chain uses TRBV28 and TRBJ1-2, with a weak D call TRBD1 (5 bases). The germline V and J ends were trimmed by 3 bases and 6 bases, with 11 bases remaining between them. Germline V gives CDR1 MDHEN, CDR2 SYDVKM. The CDR3 runs 13 residues.

The chain uses TRBV18 and TRBJ1-3; TRBD1 aligns across 7 bases. The CDR3 is made up of 15 amino acids. Germline V gives CDR1 KGHSH, CDR2 LQKENI. V shed 4 bases and J 2 bases; nucleotides not matched to a gene: 5. CDR3 sequence reads: CASSQGANPGNTIYF. In DNA, the CDR3 is TGTGCCAGCTCACAGGGGGCGAACCCTGGAAACACCATATATTTT.

The V and J genes are TRBV19 and TRBJ1-5, with 7 bases lining up with TRBD1. This CDR3 has 15 residues. In germline, CDR1 is LNHDA, CDR2 SQIVND (reference sequence). With V trimmed by 6 bases and J by 7 bases, 12 bases remained unmatched. The DNA for the CDR3 is TGTGCCAGTAGGGTCCACTCGGACAGGAGGCAGCCCCAGCATTTT. Amino acids: CASRVHSDRRQPQHF.

The V gene is TRBV21-1, the J gene TRBJ1-5; the table's D call of TRBD1 was not tested on the DNA. TRBV21-1 is a known pseudogene. CDR3 length: 18 residues. The CDR3 sequence is CASRSGTGEICGNQPQHF. CDR3 DNA sequence: TGTGCCAGCCGATCCGGGACAGGCGAAATATGCGGCAATCAGCCCCAGCATTTT.